A selection of T cell receptor beta chains follows, all from one sample in a study of cytomegalovirus exposure and HLA in healthy donors. The method was immunoSEQ multiplex PCR; TCRdb's version includes in-frame clones alone and lacks a portion of them. This repertoire shows 130,000 or so clones, 70% to 80% found once; its top ten account for approximately 1.6%. The sequenced sample consisted of PBMCs. These receptors all come from a female donor in good health and CMV-seronegative. Both conserved end residues are part of each CDR3. A D gene is named only where the DNA matches it firmly. Some rows have no size entry. The others give once, few or many, or a class for an expanded clone.

V	size	J	D	DNA	CDR3
TRBV19	-	TRBJ2-7	-	TGTGCCAGTAGTATTAATCCCTCCGAGCAGTACTTC	CASSINPSEQYF
TRBV13	-	TRBJ2-1	TRBD2	TGTGCCAGCAGCCCCCGGCCGGGACTAGCGGGGAATGAGCAGTTCTTC	CASSPRPGLAGNEQFF
TRBV5-1	-	TRBJ2-7	TRBD1	TGCGCCAGCAGCCCCCGAGCGGACAGGGGAAGGGCGGGCTCGATGGAGTACTTC	CASSPRADRGRAGSMEYF
TRBV5-1	-	TRBJ2-5	-	TGCGCCAGCAGCTTGGGGACGGGCGGGGAGACCCAGTACTTC	CASSLGTGGETQYF
TRBV19	-	TRBJ2-7	TRBD1	TGTGCCAGTAGTATAGAATTTACCGGGACAGGGAACTACGAGCAGTACTTC	CASSIEFTGTGNYEQYF
TRBV5-5	-	TRBJ1-1	TRBD1	TGTGCCAGCAGCTTGTCGACAGGGCTCGTCATGAACACTGAAGCTTTCTTT	CASSLSTGLVMNTEAFF
TRBV2	-	TRBJ2-5	-	TGTGCCAGCAGTATCCGGGACTCGGTAATGACCCAGTACTTC	CASSIRDSVMTQYF
TRBV28	-	TRBJ2-5	TRBD2	TGTGCCAGCACCAGACTAGCGGGAAATCAAGAGACCCAGTACTTC	CASTRLAGNQETQYF
TRBV11-3	-	TRBJ2-1	-	TGTGCCAGCAGCCACGGAGGAAATGAGCAGTTCTTC	CASSHGGNEQFF
TRBV7-7	-	TRBJ2-7	-	TGTGCTAGCAGCTTAGAAGGGGGACGCGAGCAGTACTTC	CASSLEGGREQYF
TRBV6-6	once	TRBJ1-1	TRBD1	TGTGCCAGCAGTCATCGACAGGGGCCGAACACTGAAGCTTTCTTT	CASSHRQGPNTEAFF
TRBV19	-	TRBJ2-7	TRBD1	TGTGCCAGTAAACCACGACAGGGGAGCTTGGGGGAGCAGTACTTC	CASKPRQGSLGEQYF
TRBV27	-	TRBJ2-7	TRBD1	TGTGCCAGCAGTTTGACAGGGGGCAAGAACTACGAGCAGTACTTC	CASSLTGGKNYEQYF
TRBV5-4	-	TRBJ2-1	TRBD1	TGTGCCAGCAGCTCGAGGGGCAGGGGGCCTTACAATGAGCAGTTCTTC	CASSSRGRGPYNEQFF
TRBV20-1	-	TRBJ2-5	-	TGCAGTGCTAGAGAGGAGTCTAGGTACTTC	CSAREESRYF
TRBV7-6	-	TRBJ2-7	-	TGTGCCAGCAGCCGGTTTAGCGGAACTACCTACGAGCAGTACTTC	CASSRFSGTTYEQYF
TRBV9	-	TRBJ2-1	-	TGTGCCAGCACCGGGGGTGCCGGCTCCTACAATGAGCAGTTCTTC	CASTGGAGSYNEQFF
TRBV6-6	-	TRBJ1-2	TRBD1	TGTGCCAGCAGTTCAGGGGGCTATGGCTACACCTTC	CASSSGGYGYTF
TRBV28	-	TRBJ2-1	-	TGTGCCAGCAGTTTAAGCGGCTACAATGAGCAGTTCTTC	CASSLSGYNEQFF
TRBV4-1	once	TRBJ2-7	-	TGCGCCAGCAGCCCGGGACAACTCAACGAGCAGTACTTC	CASSPGQLNEQYF
TRBV7-9	-	TRBJ2-7	TRBD2	TGTGCCAGCAGCTTACTAGCGGAGTCCTACGAGCAGTACTTC	CASSLLAESYEQYF
TRBV5-6	-	TRBJ2-1	-	TGTGCCAGCAGCTTCAACAATGAGCAGTTCTTC	CASSFNNEQFF